These T cell receptor beta chains were read from a single sample in a study of Graves' ophthalmopathy and Graves' hyperthyroidism. One entry per CDR3 protein, called by TCRdb with MiXCR from the multiplex PCR reads. This table holds about 500,000 distinct CDR3 sequences, roughly 39% found once. What was sequenced was peripheral blood or thyroid tissue (not recorded which). The receptor source for this set is an adult man with Graves' hyperthyroidism. The CDR3 runs from the conserved cysteine through the conserved F or W. A clone size is listed for some rows: how often the clone was seen (once, few, many), or a class if it is expanded.

>-|TRBV29-1
CGVGLAGEEQYF
>many|TRBV5-6
CASSAQARDEQYF
>many|TRBV4-2
CASSQENEQYF
>many|TRBV7-2
CASSLAKFRDGDREAFF
>-|TRBV7-9
CASSLRGAPWTGELLF
>few|TRBV3-1
CASSQMTGELFF
>many|TRBV30
CASGRDTEAFF
>-|TRBV20-1
CSARGPPGQGFF
>few|TRBV7-9
CASSDPRGTSDETQYF
>many|TRBV7-2
CASSSTGSNTGELFF
>many|TRBV29-1
CSVEKGQGTHNSPLHF